The sequence of this T cell receptor beta chain was determined in a study of neurological immune-mediated disorders. Study results and caveats: Falling below healthy controls, multiple sclerosis showed the least TCR clonal expansion, while HTLV-1-associated myelopathy showed the most.

By 5'RACE with 10-nucleotide random UMIs, the cDNA was made. MiXCR, applied by TCRdb to the 5' RACE reads, yields one record per CDR3 protein. The sample carries fewer than 65,000 distinct CDR3 sequences, 10% to 13% recorded once. This clonotype was observed at least ten times. The antigen is undetermined. Trimming took 5 bases from V and 0 from J; bases not matched to a gene: 9. The CDR3 contains 17 residues. Per the germline V gene, CDR1 is SEHNR and CDR2 is FQNEAQ (reference sequence). J is TRBJ2-1 and V is TRBV7-9, with 8 bases matching TRBD2. Input material: PBMCs. The receptor was derived from a man between 70 and 80 years old with HTLV-1-associated myelopathy (HAM/TSP). The DNA for the CDR3 is TGTGCCAGCAGCCCTATGGGCGGGAGGAGCTCCTACAATGAGCAGTTCTTC. This codes for CASSPMGGRSSYNEQFF.